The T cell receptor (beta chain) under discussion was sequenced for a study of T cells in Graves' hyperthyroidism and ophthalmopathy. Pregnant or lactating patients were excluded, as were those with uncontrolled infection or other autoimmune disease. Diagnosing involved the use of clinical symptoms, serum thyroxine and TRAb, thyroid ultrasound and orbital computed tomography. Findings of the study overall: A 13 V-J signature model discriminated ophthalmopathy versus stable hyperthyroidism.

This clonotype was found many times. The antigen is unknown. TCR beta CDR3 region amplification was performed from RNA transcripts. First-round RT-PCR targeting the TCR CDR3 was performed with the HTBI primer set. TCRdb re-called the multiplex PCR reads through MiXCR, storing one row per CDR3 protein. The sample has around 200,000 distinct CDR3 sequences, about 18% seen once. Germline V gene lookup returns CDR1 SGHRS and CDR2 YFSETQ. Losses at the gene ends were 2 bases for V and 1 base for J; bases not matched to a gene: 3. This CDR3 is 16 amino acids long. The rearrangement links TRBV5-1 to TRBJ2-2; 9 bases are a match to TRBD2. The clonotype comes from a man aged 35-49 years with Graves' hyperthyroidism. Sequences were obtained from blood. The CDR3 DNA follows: TGCGCCAGCAGCTTTTTTAGCGGGGGGAACACCGGGGAGCTGTTTTTT. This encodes CASSFFSGGNTGELFF. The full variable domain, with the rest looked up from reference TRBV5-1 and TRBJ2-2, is KAGVTQTPRYLIKTRGQQVTLSCSPISGHRSVSWYQQTPGQGLQFLFEYFSETQRNKGNFPGRFSGRQFSNSRSEMNVSTLELGDSALYLCASSFFSGGNTGELFFGEGSRLTVL.